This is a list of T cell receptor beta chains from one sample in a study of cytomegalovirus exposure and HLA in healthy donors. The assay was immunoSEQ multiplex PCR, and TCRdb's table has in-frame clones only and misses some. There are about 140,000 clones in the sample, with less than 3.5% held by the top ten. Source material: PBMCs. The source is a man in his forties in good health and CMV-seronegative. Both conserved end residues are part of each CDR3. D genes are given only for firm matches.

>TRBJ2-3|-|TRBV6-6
TGTGCCAGCAGTCCCAGGGGTAGCACAGATACGCAGTATTTT
CASSPRGSTDTQYF
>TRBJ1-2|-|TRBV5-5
TGTGCCAGCAGCTTGGACGGGACATCATTTAATCAAGGCCACACCTTC
CASSLDGTSFNQGHTF
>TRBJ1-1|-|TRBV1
TGCACCAGCAGCTTCCGGGACAGGGTTAGGCCGAGAGAGCATACAAACGAAGCTTTCTTT
CTSSFRDRVRPREHTNEAFF
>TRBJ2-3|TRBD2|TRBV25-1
TGTGCCAGCAGTGGATCACCCCTAGCGGGGAACACAGATACGCAGTATTTT
CASSGSPLAGNTDTQYF
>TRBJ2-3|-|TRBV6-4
TGTGCCAGCAGTATATCCAGGGTTGCAGATACGCAGTATTTT
CASSISRVADTQYF
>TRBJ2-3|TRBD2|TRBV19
TGTGCCAGTAGTGCAGCGGGGTTCCCCACAGATACGCAGTATTTT
CASSAAGFPTDTQYF
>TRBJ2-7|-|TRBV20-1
TGCAGTGGTACTAGCACCTACGAGCAGTACTTC
CSGTSTYEQYF
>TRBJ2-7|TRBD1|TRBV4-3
TGCGCCAGCAGCAACGGACAGGCGGCCTACGAGCAGTACTTC
CASSNGQAAYEQYF
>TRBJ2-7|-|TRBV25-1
TGTGCCAGCAGTGAGACTCAAATACAGGGTAAAGGAGGCGAGCAGTACTTC
CASSETQIQGKGGEQYF
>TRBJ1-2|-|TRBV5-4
TGTGCCAGCAGCTCCATTTTTACTAATGGCTACACCTTC
CASSSIFTNGYTF
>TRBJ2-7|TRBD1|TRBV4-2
TGTGCCAGCAGCCAAGGCCCAGGGGGCTCTTACGAGCAGTACTTC
CASSQGPGGSYEQYF